Each of the 9 T cell receptor beta chains below was sequenced from the same sample in a study of identical twins. TCRdb recomputed calls from the 5' RACE reads with MiXCR, one row per CDR3 protein. The repertoire holds some 790,000 distinct CDR3 sequences, with around a sixth as singletons. These same records also appear under a second study, on T cells expressing NK-cell markers.

The sample taken for sequencing was PBMCs. These receptors were taken from a woman aged 18-30 years in good health.

A note on this clonotype: A junction end diverges from the germline sequence, so it may reflect a read error. The chain carries TRBV6-1 and TRBJ2-1, with TRBD2 identical over 14 bases. Germline lookup yields CDR1 MNHNS and CDR2 SASEGT. The CDR3 is 15 amino acids. CDR3 region: CASRGGTSGSGEQLF. As DNA, the CDR3 is TGTGCCAGCAGAGGAGGGACTAGCGGGAGCGGTGAGCAGCTCTTC.

The chain recombines TRBV7-9 with TRBJ2-7; 10 bases are shared with TRBD1. CDR3 size: 15 residues. The J segment lost 3 bases and the V segment lost 1 base, leaving 3 bases of the junction unmatched. CDR1 and CDR2 from the germline V gene are SEHNR and FQNEAQ (reference sequence). This CDR3 reads CASSLVGTGDYEQYF. CDR3 in DNA: TGTGCCAGCAGCTTAGTTGGGACAGGGGACTACGAGCAGTACTTC.

This clonotype has more than one count but fewer than ten. The chain has TRBV6-1 and TRBJ2-2; 9 nucleotides agree with TRBD2. This CDR3 contains 15 residues. Germline V lookup: CDR1 MNHNS, CDR2 SASEGT. The V and J ends lost 10 bases and 3 bases, in that order; junction bases with no gene match: 9. CDR3 in DNA: TGTGCCACTATCGGACTAGCGCAACACACCGGGGAGCTGTTTTTT. Encoded protein: CATIGLAQHTGELFF.

The chain combines TRBV24-1 with TRBJ2-1; a possible D gene is TRBD2 (5 bases). The germline V gene encodes CDR1 KGHDR and CDR2 SFDVKD. The CDR3 runs 14 residues. V dropped 3 bases and J dropped 9 bases, with 14 bases sitting between them. The CDR3 reads CATSDESFEGEQFF. The CDR3 nucleotides read TGTGCCACCAGTGATGAGTCATTCGAGGGTGAGCAGTTCTTC.

The V gene is TRBV20-1, the J gene TRBJ2-3, with TRBD2 identical over 9 bases. The CDR3 runs to 12 residues. Germline CDR1 is DFQATT and CDR2 is SNEGSKA (reference sequence). The CDR3 DNA follows: TGCACCCCCAGGACTAGCGTAGATACGCAGTATTTT. Its protein is CTPRTSVDTQYF.

This chain joins TRBV7-2 and TRBJ2-1; 7 nucleotides line up with TRBD2. J gave up 15 bases and V 1 base, and 9 bases lay outside the gene matches. The CDR3 consists of 13 residues. Germline loops: CDR1 SGHTA, CDR2 FQGNSA. CDR3 residues: CASSLERREYAFF. CDR3 coding DNA: TGTGCCAGCAGCTTAGAACGGCGGGAGTACGCGTTCTTC.

The chain couples TRBV6-5 to TRBJ2-1, with 9 nucleotides matching TRBD1. CDR1 MNHEY and CDR2 SVGAGI come from the germline V gene. This CDR3 is 17 amino acids long. J was trimmed by 4 bases and V by 0 bases; bases with no gene match: 7. The CDR3: CASSYSPPGQGYNEQFF. DNA of the CDR3: TGTGCCAGCAGTTACTCCCCGCCGGGACAGGGTTACAATGAGCAGTTCTTC.

The chain employs TRBV10-3 and TRBJ2-7; D not resolved. CDR1 is ENHRY, CDR2 SYGVKD, per germline. The CDR3 extends over 15 amino acids. V lost 0 bases, J lost 1 base, and 10 bases lay in between. The CDR3 DNA is TGTGCCATCAGTGAGTCGACCGATAGTTCCTACGAGCAGTACTTC. The encoded protein is CAISESTDSSYEQYF.

This chain joins TRBV6-9 and TRBJ2-7, with 7 nucleotides matching TRBD1. The CDR3 sequence is 18 residues long. CDR1 and CDR2 (germline): MNHGY, SVAAGI. With V trimmed by 0 bases and J by 2 bases, 13 bases remained unmatched. For the CDR3, the DNA is TGTGCCAGCAGTTATTCTAATCCGTCCGAGGACAGGACCTACGAGCAGTACTTC. Its translation is CASSYSNPSEDRTYEQYF.